Here is one T cell receptor (beta chain) with its context. What it binds is unknown. V shed 4 bases, J shed 2 bases, and the junction held 7 bases outside the gene matches. Germline CDR1 SGHTA, CDR2 FQGNSA. The CDR3 is 18 residues long. The investigators amplified TCR beta CDR3 regions from RNA transcripts. When the TCR CDR3 underwent first-round RT-PCR, the HTBI primer set was used. MiXCR, run by TCRdb on the multiplex PCR reads, gives a single entry per CDR3 protein. The sample records some 770,000 distinct CDR3 sequences, 15% to 20% being singletons. This record comes from a study of T cells in Graves' hyperthyroidism and ophthalmopathy. Overall study context: At initial diagnosis, before any treatment had begun, peripheral blood was obtained.

Calling Graves' hyperthyroidism stable meant ophthalmopathy did not progress within 18 months. Study-level results: The model forecast ophthalmopathy, anticipating it by a median roughly 6.5 months before onset. Blood also carried most thyroid clonotypes expanded above 0.001.

The clonotype was recovered from a man aged 18 to 30 with Graves' hyperthyroidism. Sequencing used blood. The chain is built from TRBV7-2 and TRBJ2-3; 15 nucleotides agree with TRBD2. CDR3 protein: CASSSGLAGGRFTDTQYF. In nucleotides, the CDR3 is TGTGCCAGCAGCTCAGGACTAGCGGGAGGGCGGTTCACAGATACGCAGTATTTT.